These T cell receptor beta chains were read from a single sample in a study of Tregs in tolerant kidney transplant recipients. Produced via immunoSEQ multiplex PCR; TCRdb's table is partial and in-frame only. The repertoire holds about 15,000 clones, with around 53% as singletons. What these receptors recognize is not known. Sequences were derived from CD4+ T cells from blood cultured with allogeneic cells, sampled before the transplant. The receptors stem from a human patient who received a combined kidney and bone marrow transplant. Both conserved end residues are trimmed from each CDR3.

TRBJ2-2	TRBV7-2	ASSLRTTGELF
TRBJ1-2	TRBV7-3	ASSLAQGYGYT
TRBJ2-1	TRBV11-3	ASSLDRGSYNEQF
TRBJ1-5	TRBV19	ASSTSRMGNQPQH
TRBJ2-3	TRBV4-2	ASSQDLAGGVDTQY
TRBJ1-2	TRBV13	ASTDRGPYGYT
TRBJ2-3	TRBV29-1	SVVGTGKGTDTQY
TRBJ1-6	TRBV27	ASSPAMNNSPLH
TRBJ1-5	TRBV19	ASSTDRGKGNQPQH
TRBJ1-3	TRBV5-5	ASSEPGNYGNTIY
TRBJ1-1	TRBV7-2	ASSLMDRGTGGTEAF
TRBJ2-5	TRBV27	ASSSGRLRGVQETQY
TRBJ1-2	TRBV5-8	ASSPSGRNGYGYT
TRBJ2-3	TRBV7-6	ASSQLSGKSTDTQY
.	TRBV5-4	ASSREGLPSYEQY
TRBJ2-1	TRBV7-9	ASSSTSGRAVGEQF
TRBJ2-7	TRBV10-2	ASSESRVLASL
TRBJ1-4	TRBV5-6	ASSYRPQEKLF
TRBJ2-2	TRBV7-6	ASSPRLRQGGTGELF
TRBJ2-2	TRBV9	ASSVTQGAGELF
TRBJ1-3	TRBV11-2	ASSLDFRLSGNTIY
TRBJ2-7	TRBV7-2	ASSSGTGYEQY
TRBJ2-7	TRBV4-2	ASSRQLESEQY
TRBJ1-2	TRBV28	ASSLRGQGGYT
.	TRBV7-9	ASSPPYGGGYEQY
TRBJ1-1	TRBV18	ASSPRTGANTEAF
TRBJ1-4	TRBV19	ASSMVVRGSEKLF
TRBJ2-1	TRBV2	ASRTGAWINEQF
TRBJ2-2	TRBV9	ASSTSSNTGELF
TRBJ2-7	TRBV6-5	ASSRPGQETYEQY
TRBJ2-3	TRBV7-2	ASSLYRGADTQY
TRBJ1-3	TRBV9	ASSVGPTRPSGNTIY
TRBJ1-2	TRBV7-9	ASSSTGIGYGYT
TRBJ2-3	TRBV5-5	ASSFLAGGLTDTQY
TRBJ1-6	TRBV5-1	ASSLGQRHSSYNSPLH
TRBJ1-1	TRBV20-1	SPLDRAEAF
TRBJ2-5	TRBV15	ATSRGGQGVGSETQY
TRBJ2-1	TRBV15	ATSRELFGGFYNEQF
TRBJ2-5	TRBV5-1	ASSTGQGAQETQY
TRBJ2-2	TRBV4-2	ASSPGQNTGELF
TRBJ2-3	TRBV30	AWSGPLAGSTDTQY
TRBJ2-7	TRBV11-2	ASSLASGVEQY
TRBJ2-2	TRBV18	ASCRVSDGELF
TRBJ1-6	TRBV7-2	ASSLGTVSPLH
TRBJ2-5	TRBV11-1	ASSLTLAGETQY
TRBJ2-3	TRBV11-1	ASSLGGPPDTQY
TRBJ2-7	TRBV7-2	VSSQKTGGSYEQY
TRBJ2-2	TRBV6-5	ASSDNQAGELF
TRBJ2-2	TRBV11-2	ASSLMAGITGELF
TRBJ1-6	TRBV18	ASSPNREGNSPLH
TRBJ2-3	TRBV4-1	ASSQDLAGGVDTQY
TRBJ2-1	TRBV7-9	ASSLSLAGSYNEQF
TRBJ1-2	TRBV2	ASNPGTGNIYGYT